The 18 T cell receptor beta chains presented below share a single source sample, sequenced in a study of tumor-infiltrating lymphocytes in primary liver carcinoma. With a constant-region primer, TCR beta cDNA was made from about 0.5 ug of total RNA. Construction of TCR beta libraries relied on three successive nested multiplex PCR rounds employing slightly modified ARM-PCR. Primers for the first two PCR rounds were TRBV1-TRBV30 forward primers and a C-beta reverse primer (around 11 cycles per round). Using its own MiXCR run on the multiplex PCR reads, TCRdb lists one record per CDR3 protein. The data hold 25,000 to 35,000 distinct CDR3 sequences, with about 82% observed a single time. Without any cell sorting, about 19-31 mg of bulk tissue yielded co-extracted RNA and DNA. Material: liver tumor tissue from sampling region 5. The sample's subset: tumor region T5, tumor centre. These TCRs come from a man aged 35 to 55 with primary liver carcinoma and hepatitis B virus infection.

As regards this clonotype: A read error is likely, as this CDR3 ends without the conserved phenylalanine or tryptophan. The rearrangement uses TRBV7-9 and TRBJ1-2, with TRBD1 identical over 7 bases. The CDR3 length is 16 residues. Germline loops: CDR1 SEHNR, CDR2 FQNEAQ (reference sequence). The CDR3 sequence: CASSPEDRLSQYGYTI. The CDR3 nucleotides read TGTGCTAGCAGCCCCGAGGACAGGCTGTCCCAGTATGGCTACACCATC.

A remark on this clonotype: A read error may account for a junction end that differs from germline. V and J are TRBV6-6 and TRBJ2-2; D is ambiguous. The CDR3 has 15 amino acids. Germline V lookup: CDR1 MNHNY, CDR2 SVGAGI (reference sequence). The CDR3 loop reads CGSSKDAGYTGELFF. The CDR3 DNA follows: TGTGGCAGCAGCAAAGACGCCGGATACACCGGGGAGCTGTTTTTT.

This clonotype was seen many times. Since a much larger clone is just one base distant, this may be a read error. The genes are TRBV5-5 and TRBJ2-7; D remains ambiguous. Trimming took 0 bases from V and 2 from J, leaving 18 bases between them. From germline, CDR1 is SGHKS and CDR2 YYEKEE (reference sequence). CDR3 length: 17 amino acids. The CDR3 spells CASSLEQHLARPYEQYF. In nucleotides, the CDR3 is TGTGCCAGCAGCTTGGAGCAACACCTGGCTCGGCCCTACGAGCAGTACTTC.

Comments on this clonotype: A junction end diverges from the germline sequence, so it may reflect a read error. V usage is TRBV7-9 and J usage is TRBJ2-1, with D tentatively TRBD1 or TRBD2 (7 bases each). This CDR3 comprises 13 residues. Germline V gene lookup returns CDR1 SEHNR and CDR2 FQNEAQ (reference sequence). CDR3 amino acids: CARSLAQGTTQFF. Here the CDR3 DNA reads TGTGCCAGAAGCTTAGCACAGGGGACTACGCAGTTCTTC.

This clonotype came up a few times. A much bigger clone sits one base away, suggesting this may be a read error. The chain uses TRBV7-9 and TRBJ2-6; D gene ambiguous. The CDR3 spans 14 residues. Germline V gene data show CDR1 as SEHNR and CDR2 as FQNEAQ (reference sequence). Here the CDR3 reads CTSSLVVGANVLTF. The DNA for the CDR3 is TGTACCAGCAGCTTGGTGGTAGGGGCCAACGTCCTGACTTTC.

This chain connects TRBV12-3 or TRBV12-4 to TRBJ1-5, with 8 bases matching TRBD1. The CDR3 is made up of 16 amino acids. The CDR3 protein is CVGRSQGGQGNQPQHF. The CDR3 DNA follows: TGTGTCGGCAGGTCCCAAGGGGGACAGGGCAATCAGCCCCAGCATTTT.

Comment on this clonotype: No conserved phenylalanine or tryptophan is present at the end of the CDR3, so a read error is the likely explanation. It is unclear where the CDR3 begins or ends on the DNA, so no DNA is shown, and the CDR3 is as TCRdb lists it. The rearrangement joins TRBV7-9 to TRBJ1-2; the table's D call of TRBD1 was not tested on the DNA. Inclusive of both ends, the CDR3 amounts to 16 amino acids. The V gene's germline CDR1 is SEHNR and CDR2 FQNEAQ (reference sequence). Here the CDR3 reads CASSPEGRLSQYGYAL.

Points on this clonotype: The junction does not match germline at one end; this may be a read error. The chain carries TRBV12-3 or TRBV12-4 and TRBJ2-4, with no clear D. This CDR3 is built from 14 residues. The CDR3 DNA follows: TGTGCAAGCAGCACCACACCGGGCAAAAACATTCAGTACTTC. It yields the protein CASSTTPGKNIQYF.

The chain has TRBV4-2 and TRBJ2-3; 7 bases agree with TRBD2. CDR1 and CDR2 (germline): LGHNA, YNFKEQ. The V segment lost 2 bases and the J segment 3 bases; nucleotides outside the gene matches: 14. The CDR3 covers 18 residues. CDR3 coding DNA: TGTGCCAGCAGCCAAATGGCGCTTCATGCGGGAGCGACAGATACGCAGTATTTT. It codes for CASSQMALHAGATDTQYF.

A word on this clonotype: This is likely a read error, given that the CDR3 carries no conserved phenylalanine or tryptophan at its end. It is unclear where the CDR3 begins or ends on the DNA, so no DNA is shown, and the CDR3 is as TCRdb lists it. This chain uses TRBV6-5 with TRBJ2-7; the listed D gene, TRBD1, was not tested against the DNA. Including both end residues, the CDR3 is 16 amino acids long. Germline assignment: CDR1 MNHEY and CDR2 SVGAGI. CDR3 amino acids: CASRPGQAASFYEVYI.

The rearrangement uses TRBV12-3 or TRBV12-4 and TRBJ2-1, with D uncertain. V dropped 6 bases and J dropped 4 bases, with 13 bases sitting between them. The CDR3 length is 14 residues. Here the CDR3 reads CASRTGVGYNEQFF. In nucleotides, the CDR3 is TGTGCCAGCAGAACTGGCGTGGGGTACAATGAGCAGTTCTTC.

This sequence joins TRBV11-2 and TRBJ2-3; D possibly uses TRBD1 or TRBD2 (5 bases each). CDR1 is SGHAT and CDR2 is FQNNGV in the germline V gene. The V gene lost 5 bases and the J gene lost 12 bases, with 15 bases spanning the gap. This CDR3 comprises 12 residues. CDR3: CASSASTGTQYF. CDR3 DNA: TGTGCCAGCAGCGCTAGCACAGGTACACAGTATTTT.

In the case of this clonotype: Germline and junction disagree at one end, which may indicate a read error. The chain uses TRBV5-1 and TRBJ2-1; 8 bases align to TRBD2. The CDR3 is made up of 18 amino acids. CDR1 is SGHRS, CDR2 YFSETQ, per germline. CDR3 region: CASSLDGSGNMSYNELFF. The CDR3 bases are TGCGCCAGCAGCTTGGACGGTAGCGGGAATATGTCCTACAATGAGCTGTTCTTC.

Ten or more counts support this clonotype. The chain is built from TRBV7-9 and TRBJ2-7; 8 bases match TRBD1. Germline lookup yields CDR1 SEHNR and CDR2 FQNEAQ (reference sequence). The CDR3 spans 12 residues. V was pared by 8 bases and J by 2 bases, with 2 bases of the junction left unmatched. The CDR3 DNA sequence: TGTGCCAGCGGGACAGGCCCCTACGAGCAGTACTTC. Amino acid sequence: CASGTGPYEQYF.

This clonotype was seen a single time. Germline is not matched at one junction end, which may reflect a read error. This rearrangement joins TRBV29-1 to TRBJ2-3; D possibly matches TRBD1 or TRBD2 (5 bases each). Germline V CDR1 and CDR2: SQVTM, ANQGSEA. CDR3 size: 16 residues. The DNA for the CDR3 is TGCAGCGTTGAAGGGACACAGGATTCTAGCACAGATACGCGGTATTTC. It is translated as CSVEGTQDSSTDTRYF.

As for this clonotype: No conserved phenylalanine or tryptophan ends this CDR3, so it is likely a read error. The chain couples TRBV6-6 to TRBJ2-7; D gene ambiguous. In germline, CDR1 is MNHNY, CDR2 SVGAGI (reference sequence). The CDR3 has 12 amino acids. Trimming took off 9 bases at V and 10 bases at J, with 19 bases between the two ends. For the CDR3, the DNA is TGTGCCAGTAGTGGTAGGGTCGGCGAACAGTACTTA. Protein product: CASSGRVGEQYL.

Worth noting for this clonotype: It may be a read error: a sequence one base away is much more abundant. CDR3: CASTVVPQGAPYEQYF. In DNA, the CDR3 is TGTGCCAGCACCGTAGTGCCACAGGGGGCCCCCTACGAGCAGTACTTC. V usage is TRBV9 and J usage is TRBJ2-7, with TRBD1 matching 9 bases. Per germline, CDR1 SGDLS and CDR2 YYNGEE. This CDR3 has 16 residues. The variable domain in full, with the rest retrieved from reference TRBV9 and TRBJ2-7, is DSGVTQTPKHLITATGQRVTLRCSPRSGDLSVYWYQQSLDQGLQFLIQYYNGEERAKGNILERFSAQQFPDLHSELNLSSLELGDSALYFCASTVVPQGAPYEQYFGPGTRLTVT.

The chain uses TRBV5-1 and TRBJ1-2, with D maybe TRBD1 (6 bases). Germline V lookup: CDR1 SGHRS, CDR2 YFSETQ. The length of the CDR3 is 13 residues. V gave up 4 bases and J gave up 10 bases, with 17 bases separating them. The CDR3 region is CASSLDLQGDYTF. CDR3 DNA sequence: TGCGCCAGCAGCCTCGACCTACAGGGCGACTACACCTTC.